This entry lists 7 T cell receptor beta chains sequenced from one sample in a study of T-cell reconstitution after alpha-beta-depleted transplantation in children. Unique molecular identifiers were used to barcode this TCRbeta library. Via MiXCR, TCRdb re-called the PCR reads, giving one row per CDR3 protein. The table lists fewer than 700,000 distinct CDR3 sequences, approximately 12% of them singletons. This material consisted of PBMCs, mostly from graft donor cells, taken 360 days after TCRalphabeta/CD19-depleted stem cell transplant. The receptor source for this set is a male patient aged 5 to 17 who had a stem cell transplant for acute myeloid leukemia, so the T cells may come from the graft donor.

The chain employs TRBV6-6 and TRBJ1-2, with TRBD1 identical over 8 bases. This CDR3 spans 13 amino acids. CDR1 MNHNY and CDR2 SVGAGI come from the germline V gene (reference sequence). V gave up 4 bases and J gave up 6 bases; unmatched junction bases: 4. The DNA of the CDR3 is TGTGCCAGCAGTTTCGGACAGGGTAATGGCTACACCTTC. It codes for CASSFGQGNGYTF.

This clonotype was recorded many times. V is TRBV25-1 and J is TRBJ2-7; D not resolved. There are 13 residues in the CDR3. V shed 4 bases and J shed 6 bases, with 13 bases lying between them. Germline V gene sequence: CDR1 MGHDK, CDR2 SYGVNS. The CDR3 loop is CASSAPGVGEQYF. CDR3 sequence (DNA): TGTGCCAGCAGTGCGCCAGGAGTGGGCGAGCAGTACTTC.

This clonotype occurred once. This chain uses TRBV5-6 with TRBJ2-1, with 11 bases lining up with TRBD2. The V and J ends lost 3 bases and 7 bases, in that order; junction bases with no gene match: 9. The CDR3 totals 16 residues. The V gene's germline CDR1 is SGHDT and CDR2 YYEEEE. Written as DNA, the CDR3 is TGTGCCAGCAGCTGGAAGACTAGCGGGACTGGGAATGAGCAGTTCTTC. Translating it yields CASSWKTSGTGNEQFF.

This chain uses TRBV29-1 with TRBJ1-5, with 8 bases aligning to TRBD1. The trim removed 6 bases at V and 0 bases at J, leaving 13 bases unmatched. The CDR3 runs 17 residues. The germline V gene has CDR1 SQVTM and CDR2 ANQGSEA. CDR3 DNA: TGCAGCGTACGGACAGGGTCGAGGTGGGATAGCAATCAGCCCCAGCATTTT. Translated: CSVRTGSRWDSNQPQHF.

The table lists this clonotype with a few counts. The V gene is TRBV20-1, the J gene TRBJ2-5; 8 bases map to TRBD2. Germline assignment: CDR1 DFQATT and CDR2 SNEGSKA (reference sequence). J was trimmed by 5 bases and V by 5 bases; bases with no gene match: 10. The CDR3 has 14 residues. CDR3 in DNA: TGCAGTGCTCGACAGCGCCGGGGGGGGGAGACCCAGTACTTC. This gives the protein CSARQRRGGETQYF.

This chain joins TRBV20-1 and TRBJ2-6; D is perhaps TRBD2 (5 bases). Trimming stripped 4 bases from V and 2 bases from J, with 6 bases between. The CDR3 spans 13 residues. The germline V gene encodes CDR1 DFQATT and CDR2 SNEGSKA (reference sequence). The CDR3 DNA is TGCAGTGCTAACGGGGCTGGGGCCAACGTCCTGACTTTC. Translating gives CSANGAGANVLTF.

The sample holds many counts of this clonotype. This chain connects TRBV27 to TRBJ2-1, with D tentatively TRBD2 (5 bases). Germline V gene lookup returns CDR1 MNHEY and CDR2 SMNVEV (reference sequence). Trimming took off 6 bases at V and 15 bases at J, with 21 bases between the two ends. The CDR3 sequence is 13 residues long. The CDR3 is CASRRLLETTTFF. In DNA, the CDR3 is TGTGCCAGCAGGAGGCTACTAGAAACCACTACGTTCTTC.